Below, 27 T cell receptor beta chains from the same sample are listed, as sequenced in a study of control samples from healthy donors and cancer patients. Some clones are missing from TCRdb's copy, which holds only in-frame ones; the method was immunoSEQ multiplex PCR. This sample yields roughly 180,000 clones, of which 94% are seen a single time; 1.3% belongs to the top ten. The sequencing sample was made of blood. The source is a woman aged 18-29 years in good health.

The rearrangement uses TRBV18 and TRBJ2-1; no reliable D call. There are 12 residues in the CDR3. CDR1 KGHSH and CDR2 LQKENI come from the germline V gene. Trimming pared 1 base from V and 9 bases from J, leaving 7 bases between. Written as DNA, the CDR3 is TGTGCCAGCTCACCACGGTCTAGTGAGCAGTTCTTC. Encoded protein: CASSPRSSEQFF.

V and J are TRBV10-3 and TRBJ2-6; D is possibly TRBD2 (5 bases). Trimming took off 10 bases at V and 1 base at J, with 11 bases between the two ends. CDR3 length: 14 residues. CDR1 ENHRY and CDR2 SYGVKD come from the germline V gene. CDR3 sequence: CATGSGSGANVLTF. In DNA form, the CDR3 reads TGTGCCACCGGGTCGGGGTCTGGGGCCAACGTCCTGACTTTC.

This clone was counted a few times. Within the sample, other DNA sequences also encode this same CDR3. The genes are TRBV2 and TRBJ2-7; tentative D call: TRBD2 (6 bases). The CDR3 loop spans 12 amino acids. Germline loops: CDR1 SNHLY, CDR2 FYNNEI. Deletions cut 8 bases from V and 1 base from J, with 9 bases between. The CDR3 nucleotides read TGTGCCAGCGGGGGACTTTCCTACGAGCAGTACTTC. It specifies CASGGLSYEQYF.

This sequence joins TRBV4-1 and TRBJ2-3; 8 bases are a match to TRBD1. Germline V CDR1 and CDR2: MGHRA, YSYEKL. The CDR3 consists of 15 residues. The V and J ends lost 3 bases and 5 bases, in that order; junction bases with no gene match: 7. The CDR3 DNA reads as TGCGCCAGCAGCCACCAGGGGGCGCTTATAGATACGCAGTATTTT. This sequence encodes CASSHQGALIDTQYF.

This clone is a singleton in its sample. The chain couples TRBV5-6 to TRBJ1-1; D might be TRBD1 (6 bases). The V gene lost 5 bases and the J gene lost 3 bases, with 14 bases spanning the gap. The CDR3 consists of 14 residues. Per germline, CDR1 SGHDT and CDR2 YYEEEE. The CDR3 loop reads CASSVPGQYTEAFF. For the CDR3, the DNA is TGTGCCAGCAGTGTACCTGGACAGTACACTGAAGCTTTCTTT.

The rearrangement uses TRBV6-1 and TRBJ1-5; D gene ambiguous. The CDR3 is 15 amino acids. The germline V gene encodes CDR1 MNHNS and CDR2 SASEGT. V was clipped by 0 bases and J by 5 bases, with 11 bases between them. The DNA of the CDR3 is TGTGCCAGCAGTGAAGCCAAGGGTGGTTATCAGCCCCAGCATTTT. It translates to CASSEAKGGYQPQHF.

This chain uses TRBV29-1 with TRBJ2-5; D perhaps matches TRBD2 (5 bases). The germline V gene has CDR1 SQVTM and CDR2 ANQGSEA. CDR3 length: 14 amino acids. The germline V and J ends were trimmed by 5 bases and 4 bases, with 17 bases remaining between them. The CDR3 region is CSVPIRPGGETQYF. CDR3 sequence (DNA): TGCAGCGTTCCCATTAGACCAGGAGGAGAGACCCAGTACTTC.

This clone appeared a single time. The chain employs TRBV4-1 and TRBJ2-1, with TRBD2 matching over 8 bases. V dropped 1 base and J dropped 3; count of bases not matched to a gene: 2. Per the germline V gene, CDR1 is MGHRA and CDR2 is YSYEKL. This CDR3 is built from 15 residues. CDR3: CASSQGSGDYNEQFF. Written as DNA, the CDR3 is TGCGCCAGCAGCCAAGGTAGCGGGGACTACAATGAGCAGTTCTTC.

The CDR3 here is CAIRQGGSYEQYF. The CDR3 DNA reads TGTGCCATTCGACAGGGGGGGTCCTACGAGCAGTACTTC. J is TRBJ2-7 and V is TRBV27, with 9 bases fitting TRBD1. In germline, CDR1 is MNHEY, CDR2 SMNVEV (reference sequence). CDR3 length equals 13 residues. Germline trimming cut 10 bases from V and 1 base from J; bases unmatched to any gene: 5.

The chain employs TRBV7-2 and TRBJ1-2; the match to TRBD1 covers 9 bases. The CDR3 spans 14 residues. Germline loops: CDR1 SGHTA, CDR2 FQGNSA. The V and J ends lost 5 bases and 2 bases, in that order; junction bases with no gene match: 3. CDR3 coding DNA: TGTGCCAGCAGCCAAGACAGGGGGAACTATGGCTACACCTTC. It specifies CASSQDRGNYGYTF.

This clone appeared once. The rearrangement joins TRBV14 to TRBJ2-2; possible D gene TRBD1, 6 bases. Germline lookup yields CDR1 SGHDN and CDR2 FVKESK. V lost 1 base to trimming and J lost 8 bases, with 11 bases between them. The CDR3 extends over 14 amino acids. The CDR3 bases are TGTGCCAGCAGCCAAGTTCAGGGGCTAGGGGAGCTGTTTTTT. Translated, it gives CASSQVQGLGELFF.

This clone was detected once. The rearrangement links TRBV4-3 to TRBJ1-1; 8 bases match TRBD1. Germline V gene lookup returns CDR1 LGHNA and CDR2 YSLEER. The CDR3 extends over 15 amino acids. The trim removed 0 bases at V and 12 bases at J, leaving 12 bases unmatched. This CDR3 is CASSQDRVRGQSSFF. The CDR3 DNA reads as TGCGCCAGCAGCCAAGATCGTGTCAGGGGGCAGTCATCTTTCTTT.

The chain has TRBV28 and TRBJ2-3; TRBD2 agrees at 13 bases. The CDR3 runs to 16 residues. V lost 3 bases, J lost 6 bases, and 6 bases stayed unmatched. Germline-derived CDR1 and CDR2 are MDHEN and SYDVKM. The CDR3 region is CASSFTLAGGYDTQYF. The CDR3 nucleotides read TGTGCCAGCAGTTTCACACTAGCGGGAGGGTATGATACGCAGTATTTT.

This rearrangement joins TRBV2 to TRBJ1-1; no clear D gene. V was pared by 11 bases and J by 0 bases, with 13 bases between. Germline loops: CDR1 SNHLY, CDR2 FYNNEI. This CDR3 has 13 residues. The CDR3 DNA reads as TGTGCCGGTGGAACATTTATGAACACTGAAGCTTTCTTT. Its translation: CAGGTFMNTEAFF.

This sequence joins TRBV18 and TRBJ2-3; perhaps D is TRBD1 or TRBD2 (5 bases each). Germline CDR1 is KGHSH and CDR2 is LQKENI. V was shortened by 2 bases and J by 4 bases, with 16 bases between the two germline ends. The CDR3 has 16 residues. The CDR3 DNA reads TGTGCCAGCTCACCATGTCGGGGCTTAGCAGCAGATACGCAGTATTTT. It codes for CASSPCRGLAADTQYF.

The chain recombines TRBV13 with TRBJ2-7; possible D gene TRBD1, 6 bases. Germline values: CDR1 PRHDT, CDR2 FYEKMQ (reference sequence). Between the trimmed V and J ends, which lost 1 base and 5 bases, there was a span of 12 bases. The CDR3 is 14 residues long. The CDR3 DNA sequence: TGTGCCAGCAGCTTAGTAGTCAGGGGCCACGAGCAGTACTTC. Residues: CASSLVVRGHEQYF.

This clone appeared once. The CDR3, as DNA: TGTGCCAGCAGCCCGAGGTGGGGGGCAACTGAAGCTTTCTTT. Encoded protein: CASSPRWGATEAFF. The chain joins TRBV11-2 to TRBJ1-1; tentative D call: TRBD1 (6 bases). Germline-derived CDR1 and CDR2 are SGHAT and FQNNGV. CDR3 length: 14 amino acids. V dropped 5 bases and J dropped 5 bases, with 15 bases sitting between them.

The V gene is TRBV19, the J gene TRBJ1-1; unclear D gene. V lost 6 bases and J 4 bases, leaving 12 bases between the germline ends. This CDR3 contains 13 residues. Germline-derived CDR1 and CDR2 are LNHDA and SQIVND (reference sequence). CDR3 coding DNA: TGTGCCAGTAGCCCTGAAGCCCGCACTGAAGCTTTCTTT. The encoded protein is CASSPEARTEAFF.

V gene TRBV3-1 (or the pseudogene TRBV3-2) combines with J gene TRBJ2-1, with 14 bases fitting TRBD2. V was pared by 3 bases and J by 7 bases, with 5 bases of the junction left unmatched. Germline V gives CDR1 LGHDT, CDR2 YNNKEL (reference sequence). The CDR3 consists of 16 residues. The CDR3 is CASSHIGTSGGNEQFF. CDR3 in DNA: TGTGCCAGCAGCCACATCGGGACTAGCGGGGGTAATGAGCAGTTCTTC.

The chain recombines TRBV7-2 with TRBJ2-5; TRBD2 agrees at 8 bases. Germline loops: CDR1 SGHTA, CDR2 FQGNSA. CDR3 length equals 15 residues. V shed 1 base, J shed 6 bases, and the junction held 7 bases outside the gene matches. Here the CDR3 DNA reads TGTGCCAGCAGCTTAGACGCGGGAGGAACGAAGACCCAGTACTTC. Its translation: CASSLDAGGTKTQYF.

The genes are TRBV7-2 and TRBJ1-2; no clear D. This CDR3 is built from 15 residues. Trimming left V 1 base short and J 3 bases short, with 12 bases between. The V gene's germline CDR1 is SGHTA and CDR2 FQGNSA. CDR3 nucleotides: TGTGCCAGCAGCTTAGGACCGGACGCACACTATGGCTACACCTTC. Protein sequence: CASSLGPDAHYGYTF. Full variable domain (missing parts from reference TRBV7-2 and TRBJ1-2): GAGVSQSPSNKVTEKGKDVELRCDPISGHTALYWYRQSLGQGLEFLIYFQGNSAPDKSGLPSDRFSAERTGGSVSTLTIQRTQQEDSAVYLCASSLGPDAHYGYTFGSGTRLTVV.

The chain is built from TRBV28 and TRBJ2-1; 11 bases map to TRBD2. CDR1 and CDR2 (germline): MDHEN, SYDVKM. The CDR3 consists of 17 residues. Trimming at V came to 0 bases and at J to 7 bases, leaving 8 bases not matched to a gene. The CDR3 DNA follows: TGTGCCAGCAGTTTATGGGCCACTAGCGGGAGTGGTAATGAGCAGTTCTTC. Translation: CASSLWATSGSGNEQFF.

J is TRBJ2-2 and V is TRBV28; TRBD2 agrees at 8 bases. The V segment lost 8 bases and the J segment 6 bases; nucleotides outside the gene matches: 11. The germline gives CDR1 MDHEN, CDR2 SYDVKM. The CDR3 is made up of 15 amino acids. As DNA, the CDR3 is TGTGCCAGCGCCCCCGGGGGGGAAGGCGCCGGGGAGCTGTTTTTT. It translates to CASAPGGEGAGELFF.

For this clone: The junction and the germline gene differ at one end; a read error may be behind it. J is TRBJ2-1 and V is TRBV6-5; 11 nucleotides agree with TRBD2. CDR3 length equals 13 residues. Germline V gene data show CDR1 as MNHEY and CDR2 as SVGAGI. CDR3 nucleotides: TGTGCCAGCAGTCGCGGGACTAGCGGAGGCACGGTCTTC. Its translation is CASSRGTSGGTVF.

This chain links TRBV18 with TRBJ2-5, with 14 bases lining up with TRBD2. The CDR3 is 17 residues long. Germline assignment: CDR1 KGHSH and CDR2 LQKENI. The V and J ends lost 3 bases and 2 bases, in that order; junction bases with no gene match: 5. The DNA for the CDR3 is TGTGCCAGCTCACCTACCGGGACTAGCGGGAGTCAAGAGACCCAGTACTTC. Its translation is CASSPTGTSGSQETQYF.

The V call is TRBV27, the J call TRBJ1-2, with D perhaps matching TRBD1 (6 bases). The CDR3 extends over 13 amino acids. Germline-derived CDR1 and CDR2 are MNHEY and SMNVEV (reference sequence). V was clipped by 3 bases and J by 4 bases, with 9 bases between them. In nucleotides, the CDR3 is TGTGCCAGCAGTTTTGGAGGGGGCTATGGCTACACCTTC. Encoded protein: CASSFGGGYGYTF.

This chain uses TRBV5-1 with TRBJ2-2, with TRBD1 matching over 7 bases. Per germline, CDR1 SGHRS and CDR2 YFSETQ. The J segment lost 5 bases and the V segment lost 0 bases, leaving 1 base of the junction unmatched. This CDR3 has 14 residues. This CDR3 is CASSLGRGTGELFF. In nucleotides, the CDR3 is TGCGCCAGCAGCTTGGGCAGGGGGACCGGGGAGCTGTTTTTT.